These T cell receptor beta chains were read from a single sample in a study of blood T cell repertoires in COVID-19. The assay was immunoSEQ multiplex PCR, and TCRdb's table has in-frame clones only and misses some. The data show around 240,000 clones, more than 75% seen once. Input material: PBMCs or T cells enriched from blood (not recorded which). These receptors came from a woman aged 50 to 60 who had recovered from COVID-19. Both conserved end residues are part of each CDR3.

J gene | V gene | CDR3 length | CDR3 protein
TRBJ1-5 | TRBV30 | 15 | CAWGRQGARNQPQHF
TRBJ2-7 | TRBV11-2 | 13 | CASSPGTSYEQYF
TRBJ2-7 | TRBV28 | 14 | CASSLISPNYEQYF
TRBJ2-2 | TRBV5-5 | 16 | CASSPTGGANPGELFF
TRBJ1-6 | TRBV5-1 | 14 | CASSGGQNNSPLHF
TRBJ2-3 | TRBV6-5 | 14 | CASTTGGSTDTQYF
TRBJ2-7 | TRBV7-9 | 14 | CASSSAGGDYEQYF
TRBJ2-5 | TRBV18 | 17 | CASSPRLTGGPLETQYF
TRBJ1-2 | TRBV28 | 13 | CASSQGSDYGYTF
TRBJ2-7 | TRBV12-3/TRBV12-4 | 12 | CASSSGIYEQYF
TRBJ1-1 | TRBV11-3 | 13 | CARPTGAPWEAFF
TRBJ1-5 | TRBV20-1 | 15 | CSASGWADGNQPQHF
TRBJ2-2 | TRBV29-1 | 14 | CSVVWGRPTGELFF
TRBJ1-3 | TRBV28 | 10 | CASGGNTIYF
TRBJ1-2 | TRBV4-3 | 16 | CASSQELPGGDYGYTF
TRBJ2-7 | TRBV4-1 | 14 | CASSPQRPPYEQYF
TRBJ2-1 | TRBV30 | 13 | CAWETSGRDEQFF
TRBJ2-1 | TRBV19 | 17 | CASSNWKRGSSYNEQFF
TRBJ1-4 | TRBV4-2 | 11 | CASSQQEKLFF
TRBJ2-7 | TRBV10-3 | 13 | CAIRPGQPGKQYF
TRBJ1-1 | TRBV9 | 14 | CASSELTGNTEAFF
TRBJ1-2 | TRBV7-2 | 13 | CASRTRDSGGYTF
TRBJ1-6 | TRBV11-2 | 14 | CASSKDRVGSPLHF
TRBJ2-5 | TRBV7-9 | 15 | CASSLGQGTQETQYF
TRBJ2-3 | TRBV18 | 15 | CASSPWDTRADTQYF
TRBJ2-6 | TRBV4-3 | 13 | CASRLSGANVLTF
TRBJ1-5 | TRBV30 | 15 | CAWSVWTARNQPQHF
TRBJ1-1 | TRBV14 | 13 | CASSSFGRTEAFF
TRBJ1-2 | TRBV7-9 | 14 | CASSHTGQGTGYTF
TRBJ2-1 | TRBV9 | 16 | CASSARTSGTYNEQFF
TRBJ2-1 | TRBV7-9 | 15 | CASSFSGGGYNEQFF
TRBJ2-2 | TRBV4-3 | 14 | CASSQPGTAGELFF
TRBJ2-1 | TRBV6-2/TRBV6-3 | 16 | CASSYSRTGAGHEQFF
TRBJ1-5 | TRBV19 | 14 | CASRGTGGYQPQHF
TRBJ1-2 | TRBV19 | 14 | CASSRTATNYGYTF
TRBJ1-2 | TRBV13 | 15 | CASSAQGGDLYGYTF
TRBJ2-1 | TRBV9 | 14 | CASSVELAGNEQFF
TRBJ1-2 | TRBV28 | 15 | CASIVRGTGGYGYTF
TRBJ2-2 | TRBV4-3 | 16 | CASSQGGDFYTGELFF
TRBJ2-3 | TRBV7-2 | 14 | CASSLEGRGDTQYF
TRBJ1-2 | TRBV5-1 | 16 | CASSLEGLSAFYGYTF
TRBJ1-3 | TRBV19 | 17 | CASSKRTGRNSGNTIYF
TRBJ2-5 | TRBV7-8 | 15 | CASSLVAGGGKTQYF
TRBJ1-2 | TRBV2 | 14 | CASSRGTANYGYTF
TRBJ2-1 | TRBV11-2 | 13 | CASSVRVYNEQFF
TRBJ1-5 | TRBV18 | 16 | CASSPWDRGYNQPQHF
TRBJ1-2 | TRBV28 | 12 | CASRSGGGGYTF
TRBJ1-1 | TRBV28 | 14 | CASTIQGENTEAFF
TRBJ2-1 | TRBV28 | 16 | CASNKLAGVRYNEQFF
TRBJ2-7 | TRBV27 | 14 | CASSSRLAGAEQYF
TRBJ1-6 | TRBV11-2 | 13 | CASSQNRGSPLHF
TRBJ2-1 | TRBV19 | 18 | CASSNDRGLAGANNEQFF
TRBJ1-5 | TRBV4-1 | 15 | CASSQGPPSNQPQHF